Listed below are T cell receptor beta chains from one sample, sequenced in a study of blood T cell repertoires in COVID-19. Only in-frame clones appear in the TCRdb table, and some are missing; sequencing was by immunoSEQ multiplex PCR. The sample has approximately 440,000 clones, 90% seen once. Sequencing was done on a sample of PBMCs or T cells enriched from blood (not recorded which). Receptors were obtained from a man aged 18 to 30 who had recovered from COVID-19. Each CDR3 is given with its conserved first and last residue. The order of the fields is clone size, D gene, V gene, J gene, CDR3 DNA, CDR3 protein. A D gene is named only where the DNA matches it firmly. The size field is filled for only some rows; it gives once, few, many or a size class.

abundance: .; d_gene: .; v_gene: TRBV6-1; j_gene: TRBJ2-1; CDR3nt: TGTGCCAGCAGCTACGGGGGTAGTGAGCATGAGCAGTTCTTC; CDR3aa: CASSYGGSEHEQFF
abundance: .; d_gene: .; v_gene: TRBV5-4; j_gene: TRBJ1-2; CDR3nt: TGTGCCAGCAGCTTGGGGGGGGTGTCTAACTATGGCTACACCTTC; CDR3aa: CASSLGGVSNYGYTF
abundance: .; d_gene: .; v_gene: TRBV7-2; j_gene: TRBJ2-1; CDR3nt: TGTGCCAGCAGCTCCGTGTCTAGCGAGAGCTACAATGAGCAGTTCTTC; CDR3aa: CASSSVSSESYNEQFF
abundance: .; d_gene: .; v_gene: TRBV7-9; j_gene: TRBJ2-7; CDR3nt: TGTGCCAGCAGCCTAGAGAGCGGCGAGCAGTACTTC; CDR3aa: CASSLESGEQYF
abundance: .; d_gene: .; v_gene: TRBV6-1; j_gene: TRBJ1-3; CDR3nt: TGTGCCAGCAGTGAAGTACAGATGAGCTCTGGAAACACCATATATTTT; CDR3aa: CASSEVQMSSGNTIYF
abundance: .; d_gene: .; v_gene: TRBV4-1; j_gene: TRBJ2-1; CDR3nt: TGCGCCAGCAGCCAAGAGCGGAACAATGAGCAGTTCTTC; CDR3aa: CASSQERNNEQFF
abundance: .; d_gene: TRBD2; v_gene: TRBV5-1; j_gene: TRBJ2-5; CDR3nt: TGCGCCAGCAGCTGGGGACGGGGGGAGGAGACCCAGTACTTC; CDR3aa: CASSWGRGEETQYF
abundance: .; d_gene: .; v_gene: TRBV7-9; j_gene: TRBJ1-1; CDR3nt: TGTGCCAGCAGCTTAATAGGATTAACAGATAAGAACACTGAAGCTTTCTTT; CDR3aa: CASSLIGLTDKNTEAFF
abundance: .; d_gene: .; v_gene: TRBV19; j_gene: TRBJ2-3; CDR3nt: TGTGCCAGTAGTATACGCGGATCGGATGATACGCAGTATTTT; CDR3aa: CASSIRGSDDTQYF
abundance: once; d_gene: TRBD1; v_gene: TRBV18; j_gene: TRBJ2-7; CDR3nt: TGTGCCAGCTCACCAGGGACAGGGGGCGCCGAGCAGTACTTC; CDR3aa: CASSPGTGGAEQYF
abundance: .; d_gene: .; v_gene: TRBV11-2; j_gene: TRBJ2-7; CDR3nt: TGTGCCAGCAGTCTGCAAGACAAAAGCTCCTACGAGCAGTACTTC; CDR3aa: CASSLQDKSSYEQYF
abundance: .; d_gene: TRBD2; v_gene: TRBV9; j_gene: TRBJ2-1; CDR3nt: TGTGCCAGCAGCGTAGGCCCCCTGCGGGAGGGTTCCAATGAGCAGTTCTTC; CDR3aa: CASSVGPLREGSNEQFF
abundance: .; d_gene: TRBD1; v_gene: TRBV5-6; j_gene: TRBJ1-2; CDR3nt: TGTGCCAGCAGCAGGGACAGGGCAGGTGGCTACACCTTC; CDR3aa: CASSRDRAGGYTF
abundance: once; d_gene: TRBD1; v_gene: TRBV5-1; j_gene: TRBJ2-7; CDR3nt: TGCGCCAGCAGTAACCGGGACAGGGGTTACTACGAGCAGTACTTC; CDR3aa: CASSNRDRGYYEQYF
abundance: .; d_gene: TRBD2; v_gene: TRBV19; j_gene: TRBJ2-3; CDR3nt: TGTGCCACCACTAGAACCCCGGGACTAGCGGGAGAGGAGGCAGATACGCAGTATTTT; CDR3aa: CATTRTPGLAGEEADTQYF
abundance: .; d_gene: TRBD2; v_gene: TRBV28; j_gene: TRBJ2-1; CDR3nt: TGTGCCAGCAGTCTTAGCGGGAGACCACCTTACGATGAGCAGTTCTTC; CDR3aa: CASSLSGRPPYDEQFF
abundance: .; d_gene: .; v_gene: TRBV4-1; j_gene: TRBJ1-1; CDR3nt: TGCGCCAGCAGCCAAGTTGTCATCCTGACTGACGAAGCTTTCTTT; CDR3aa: CASSQVVILTDEAFF
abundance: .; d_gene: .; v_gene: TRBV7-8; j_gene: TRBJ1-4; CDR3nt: TGTGCCAGCAGCCCAGGGCCGCTCACAAAAAATGAAAAACTGTTTTTT; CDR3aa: CASSPGPLTKNEKLFF
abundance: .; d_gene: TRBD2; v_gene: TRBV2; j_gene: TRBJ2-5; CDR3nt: TGTGCCAGCAGCAATGGACTAGCGGAGACCCAGTACTTC; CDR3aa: CASSNGLAETQYF
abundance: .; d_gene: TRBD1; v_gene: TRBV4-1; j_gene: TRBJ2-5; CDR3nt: TGCGCCAGCAGCCAGCTGACAGGGTACCAAGGGACCCAGTACTTC; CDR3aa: CASSQLTGYQGTQYF
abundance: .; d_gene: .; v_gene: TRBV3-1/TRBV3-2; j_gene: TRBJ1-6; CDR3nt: TGTGCCAGCAGCCAAGTGAGCGGTGCTGCACCCCTCCACTTT; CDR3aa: CASSQVSGAAPLHF
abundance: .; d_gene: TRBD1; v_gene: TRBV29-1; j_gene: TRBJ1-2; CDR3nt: TGCAGCGTAATATACAGGGGTAGCCTGGGCTACACCTTC; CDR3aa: CSVIYRGSLGYTF
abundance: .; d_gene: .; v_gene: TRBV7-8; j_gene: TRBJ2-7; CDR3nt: TGTGCCAGCAGTCTAGCACCCACCTACGAGCAGTACTTC; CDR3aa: CASSLAPTYEQYF
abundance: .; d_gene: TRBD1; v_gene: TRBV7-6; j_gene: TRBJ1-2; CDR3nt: TGTGCCAGCAGCTTAGCAGGGGGACAGTCGAATGGCTACACCTTC; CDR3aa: CASSLAGGQSNGYTF
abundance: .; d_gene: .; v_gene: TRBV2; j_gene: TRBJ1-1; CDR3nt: TGTGCCAGCTTCCGCTCCGGGGGGGGCACTGAAGCTTTCTTT; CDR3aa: CASFRSGGGTEAFF
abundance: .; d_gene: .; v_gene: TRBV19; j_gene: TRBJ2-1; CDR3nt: TGTGCCAGTAGTCGCAGGGGGGACAATGAGCAGTTCTTC; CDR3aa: CASSRRGDNEQFF
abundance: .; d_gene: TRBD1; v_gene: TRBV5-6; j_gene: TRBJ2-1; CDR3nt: TGTGCCAGCAGCGCGGACAGGGCCGACAATGAGCAGTTCTTC; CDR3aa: CASSADRADNEQFF